One T cell receptor beta chain is described in this entry. The data belong to a study of cytomegalovirus exposure and HLA in healthy donors. Amplification used 60 Vbeta primers and 13 Jbeta primers. The method was immunoSEQ multiplex PCR; TCRdb's version includes in-frame clones alone and lacks a portion of them. Among around 150,000 clones listed, roughly 80% were seen once. The CDR3 runs to 14 residues. Germline V gene data show CDR1 as ENHRY and CDR2 as SYGVKD. Trimming shortened V by 6 bases and J by 4 bases, and 14 bases separated the two germline ends. The V call is TRBV10-3, the J call TRBJ2-3; a weak D match, TRBD2 (5 bases). The sequence came from a boy younger than 10 in good health and CMV-seronegative. Sequencing was done on a sample of PBMCs. The CDR3 DNA follows: TGTGCCATCAGCACGAGGGAGAGGGCAGATACGCAGTATTTT. Translating gives CAISTRERADTQYF.